The 28 T cell receptor beta chains reported below all come from one sample, sequenced in a study of T cell clonality in common variable immunodeficiency. Only in-frame clones appear in the TCRdb table, and some are missing; sequencing was by immunoSEQ multiplex PCR. This repertoire holds roughly 40,000 clones, and none appear only once. Sequenced input: peripheral blood mononuclear cells. The origin of the receptors is a person between 18 and 75 years old in good health.

This clone was detected many times. Read data end 3 residues before the CDR3 end; the end is taken from the germline J gene. The chain links TRBV7-2 to TRBJ2-7; 7 bases are shared with TRBD1. The CDR3 runs to 14 residues. V was clipped by 5 bases and J by 0 bases; unmatched bases: 4. In germline, CDR1 is SGHTA, CDR2 FQGNSA. The covered CDR3 bases are TGTGCCAGCAGCAGTGACAGGGCCTCCTACGAG. It is translated as CASSSDRASYE. The complete CDR3 reads CASSSDRASYEQYF.

At least ten counts were recorded for this clone. The CDR3 spells CATSRDQTGNQPQHF. CDR3 DNA, as far as it was read: TGTGCCACCAGCAGAGATCAAACGGGCAATCAGCCC. The chain has TRBV15 and TRBJ1-5; no clear D gene. The sequence runs out 3 residues before the end of the CDR3; the remainder is reconstructed from the germline J gene. V lost 0 bases to trimming and J lost 2 bases, with 8 bases between them. CDR1 and CDR2 from the germline V gene are LNHNV and YYDKDF (reference sequence). The CDR3 spans 15 residues.

This clone occurred many times. The read comes to an end 3 residues before the CDR3 does, leaving the germline J gene to fill in the end. V is TRBV5-1 and J is TRBJ2-1, with 8 nucleotides matching TRBD1. Germline-derived CDR1 and CDR2 are SGHRS and YFSETQ. The J segment lost 6 bases and the V segment lost 3 bases, leaving 8 bases of the junction unmatched. The CDR3 covers 15 residues. The sequenced CDR3 bases are TGCGCCAGCAGCTCGGGACAGGCGGGCTTCAATGAG. Translating it yields CASSSGQAGFNE. The whole CDR3 reads CASSSGQAGFNEQFF. Full variable domain (remainder filled in from reference TRBV5-1 and TRBJ2-1): KAGVTQTPRYLIKTRGQQVTLSCSPISGHRSVSWYQQTPGQGLQFLFEYFSETQRNKGNFPGRFSGRQFSNSRSEMNVSTLELGDSALYLCASSSGQAGFNEQFFGPGTRLTVL.

Only a few counts were recorded for this clone. The read falls 3 residues short of the CDR3 end, and the missing part is taken from the germline J gene. The rearrangement joins TRBV20-1 to TRBJ2-1; 15 bases fit TRBD2. The junction had 10 bases not matched to a gene; V was cut back by 1 base and J by 3 bases. Germline values: CDR1 DFQATT, CDR2 SNEGSKA (reference sequence). The CDR3 extends over 19 amino acids. The CDR3 sequence is CSARGRTSGRVPFYNEQFF. The part of the CDR3 DNA that was read is TGCAGTGCTAGAGGCCGGACTAGCGGGAGGGTACCATTCTACAATGAG.

In its sample, this clone was seen many times. The read ends 3 residues before the CDR3 terminus; that terminus is restored from the germline J gene. The chain combines TRBV12-5 with TRBJ2-1, with 10 nucleotides matching TRBD2. The germline V gene encodes CDR1 LGHNT and CDR2 FRNRAP. The length of the CDR3 is 17 residues. With 0 bases clipped from V and 6 bases from J, the junction kept 8 bases outside the gene matches. The CDR3 DNA, read in part, is TGTGCTAGTGGTTTGGTACCTTGGACTAGCGGACCCAATGAG. It specifies CASGLVPWTSGPNE. The entire CDR3 protein reads CASGLVPWTSGPNEQFF.

At least ten counts were recorded for this clone. From the germline J gene comes the end of the CDR3, since the read stops 3 residues before it. The V call is TRBV20-1, the J call TRBJ2-6, with a weak D call TRBD1 (6 bases). The CDR3 contains 18 residues. V was pared by 0 bases and J by 0 bases, with 15 bases between. Germline CDR1 is DFQATT and CDR2 is SNEGSKA (reference sequence). The sequenced part of the CDR3 DNA is TGCAGTGCTAGAGATGTGGGGACACGGGCCTCTGGGGCCAACGTC. Translating it yields CSARDVGTRASGANV. In full, the CDR3 reads CSARDVGTRASGANVLTF.

Many counts were recorded for this clone. The read terminates 3 residues ahead of where the CDR3 ends, so the germline J gene completes it. The rearrangement joins TRBV19 to TRBJ1-5; D call uncertain. Germline V gene data show CDR1 as LNHDA and CDR2 as SQIVND (reference sequence). The CDR3 is made up of 16 amino acids. Trimming pared 0 bases from V and 3 bases from J, leaving 12 bases between. The sequenced part of the CDR3 DNA is TGTGCCAGTAGTATAGACAGGATCTTTAACAATCAGCCC. Translated, it gives CASSIDRIFNNQP. The complete CDR3 protein is CASSIDRIFNNQPQHF. Full variable domain (missing parts from reference TRBV19 and TRBJ1-5): DGGITQSPKYLFRKEGQNVTLSCEQNLNHDAMYWYRQDPGQGLRLIYYSQIVNDFQKGDIAEGYSVSREKKESFPLTVTSAQKNPTAFYLCASSIDRIFNNQPQHFGDGTRLSIL.

Ten or more counts support this clone. Read sequence stops 3 residues before the CDR3 end, and the germline J gene provides the missing end. The V call is TRBV5-1, the J call TRBJ2-1; 12 bases line up with TRBD2. CDR3 length: 15 residues. The germline V gene encodes CDR1 SGHRS and CDR2 YFSETQ. With V trimmed by 0 bases and J by 8 bases, 3 bases remained unmatched. The CDR3 loop is CASSLGLAGADEQFF. CDR3 DNA, as far as it was read: TGCGCCAGCAGCTTGGGACTAGCGGGAGCGGATGAG.

As for this clone: The DNA ends 3 residues before the CDR3 does, and the rest of the CDR3 is filled in from the germline J gene. The chain couples TRBV7-3 to TRBJ2-3; TRBD2 matches 7 bases. The CDR3 covers 15 residues. Germline V gene lookup returns CDR1 SGHTA and CDR2 FQGTGA. The CDR3 bases that were read are TGTGCCAGCAGCTCTAGTGGGGGGGATCAAGAGACG. This encodes CASSSSGGDQET. The whole CDR3 region reads CASSSSGGDQETQYF.

This clone has a count of ten or more. The read ends 3 residues shy of where the CDR3 ends; the end is completed using the germline J gene. This sequence joins TRBV7-2 and TRBJ2-5; possibly TRBD1 for D (5 bases). V lost 5 bases, J lost 4 bases, and 17 bases lay in between. The CDR3 extends over 15 amino acids. CDR1 and CDR2 (germline): SGHTA, FQGNSA. The CDR3 bases that were read are TGTGCCAGCAGCATCAATACAGGATTGGGAGAGACC. The encoded protein is CASSINTGLGET. The whole CDR3 is CASSINTGLGETQYF.

This clone was seen repeatedly, ten times or more. The CDR3 goes on 3 residues after the read ends, and that part is filled in from the germline J gene. V and J are TRBV28 and TRBJ2-2; TRBD1 might be the D (5 bases). Germline-derived CDR1 and CDR2 are MDHEN and SYDVKM. This CDR3 spans 14 amino acids. CDR3 DNA, as far as it was read: TGTGCCAGCAGTTTAGGGGCGCGGAGTGAAAAG. Amino acids: CASSLGARSEK. The entire CDR3 reads CASSLGARSEKLFF. Combining the CDR3 with reference TRBV28 and TRBJ2-2 gives the whole variable domain DVKVTQSSRYLVKRTGEKVFLECVQDMDHENMFWYRQDPGLGLRLIYFSYDVKMKEKGDIPEGYSVSREKKERFSLILESASTNQTSMYLCASSLGARSEKLFFGEGSRLTVL.

At least ten counts were recorded for this clone. The CDR3 extends 3 residues past the end of the read, so its final part is completed from the germline J gene. V gene TRBV30 combines with J gene TRBJ1-1; no definite D call. There are 12 residues in the CDR3. Trimming took 5 bases from V and 5 from J, leaving 12 bases between them. Germline V gene sequence: CDR1 GTSNPN, CDR2 SVGIG (reference sequence). CDR3 region: CAWWSGGTEAFF. CDR3 DNA, as far as it was read: TGTGCCTGGTGGTCAGGAGGTACTGAA.

The table lists this clone with many counts. With the read ending 3 residues before the CDR3 end, the germline J gene is used to fill in that end. The chain employs TRBV19 and TRBJ1-5; unclear D gene. In germline, CDR1 is LNHDA, CDR2 SQIVND (reference sequence). The CDR3 runs 13 residues. Trimming shortened V by 6 bases and J by 0 bases, and 6 bases separated the two germline ends. The part of the CDR3 DNA that was read is TGTGCCAGTAGACTTTATAGCAATCAGCCC. Translation gives CASRLYSNQP. The complete CDR3 sequence is CASRLYSNQPQHF.

Comments on this clone: From the germline J gene comes the end of the CDR3, since the read stops 3 residues before it. This rearrangement joins TRBV11-1 to TRBJ1-4; 11 nucleotides agree with TRBD1. V dropped 5 bases and J dropped 8; count of bases not matched to a gene: 4. The CDR3 length is 14 residues. CDR1 and CDR2 (germline): SGHAT, FQDESV (reference sequence). Here the CDR3 reads CASSRGQGDEKLFF. Partial CDR3 DNA: TGTGCCAGCAGCCGGGGACAGGGGGACGAAAAA.

This clone was detected ten times or more. Coverage ceases 3 residues before the CDR3 finishes, and the germline J gene fills in the end. This sequence joins TRBV5-6 and TRBJ2-7; D ambiguous. V was shortened by 4 bases and J by 3 bases, with 5 bases between the two germline ends. The CDR3 totals 11 residues. In germline, CDR1 is SGHDT, CDR2 YYEEEE. The sequenced CDR3 bases are TGTGCCAGCAGCCTTAACTACGAG. This sequence encodes CASSLNYE. The CDR3 in full is CASSLNYEQYF.

A few counts support this clone. Coverage ceases 3 residues before the CDR3 finishes, and the germline J gene fills in the end. The chain employs TRBV10-2 and TRBJ1-6; no clear D. The CDR3 runs to 15 residues. The V end was cut by 0 bases, the J end by 9 bases, with 12 bases between. From germline, CDR1 is WSHSY and CDR2 SAAADI. The CDR3 protein is CASSESGSGVSPLHF. CDR3 DNA (partial): TGCGCCAGCAGTGAGTCTGGGAGCGGAGTTTCACCC.

Regarding this clone: The CDR3 end falls 3 residues outside the read, so it is completed with the germline J gene. The chain links TRBV20-1 to TRBJ2-3; possibly TRBD1 for D (6 bases). Germline CDR1 DFQATT, CDR2 SNEGSKA (reference sequence). This CDR3 has 14 amino acids. CDR3 bases read: TGCAGTGCTAGTCGAGGGGGAGACAATCAGCCG. The encoded protein is CSASRGGDNQP. The entire CDR3 protein reads CSASRGGDNQPQYF.

On this clone: The read stops 3 residues short of the end of the CDR3; the missing end is completed from the germline J gene. The chain links TRBV2 to TRBJ2-7; 8 bases line up with TRBD2. Germline assignment: CDR1 SNHLY and CDR2 FYNNEI. V was pared by 3 bases and J by 0 bases, with 13 bases of the junction left unmatched. The CDR3 has 18 amino acids. CDR3 sequence: CASSEGLAGKLHSYEQYF. Partial CDR3 DNA: TGTGCCAGCAGTGAGGGGTTAGCGGGAAAGCTGCACTCCTACGAG.

This clone was detected many times. The sequenced fragment ends 3 residues before the CDR3 boundary, so the rest is inferred from the germline J gene. This chain links TRBV11-2 with TRBJ1-1; perhaps TRBD1 as D (6 bases). The CDR3 extends over 13 amino acids. Trimming removed 4 bases at V and 0 bases at J, with 6 bases between. Germline V gene sequence: CDR1 SGHAT, CDR2 FQNNGV. The CDR3 DNA, read in part, is TGTGCCAGCAGCTCAGGGGTGAACACTGAA. Its protein product is CASSSGVNTE. The full-length CDR3 reads as CASSSGVNTEAFF. The full variable domain, completed using reference TRBV11-2 and TRBJ1-1, is EAGVAQSPRYKIIEKRQSVAFWCNPISGHATLYWYQQILGQGPKLLIQFQNNGVVDDSQLPKDRFSAERLKGVDSTLKIQPAKLEDSAVYLCASSSGVNTEAFFGQGTRLTVV.

This clone was seen ten or more times. The CDR3 goes on 3 residues after the read ends, and that part is filled in from the germline J gene. J is TRBJ2-1 and V is TRBV7-2; D is ambiguous. The CDR3 covers 14 residues. The germline CDR1 and CDR2 sequences are SGHTA and FQGNSA. The V end was cut by 5 bases, the J end by 6 bases, with 14 bases between. CDR3 DNA, as far as it was read: TGTGCCAGCAGCCCCACCCCAGTCCCCAATGAG. It translates to CASSPTPVPNE. In full, the CDR3 is CASSPTPVPNEQFF.

This clone was detected many times. The read terminates 3 residues ahead of where the CDR3 ends, so the germline J gene completes it. The rearrangement uses TRBV18 and TRBJ2-5; D not certain. The CDR3 has 12 amino acids. V gave up 2 bases and J gave up 5 bases, with 6 bases separating them. Germline V lookup: CDR1 KGHSH, CDR2 LQKENI. The CDR3 spells CASSPTFETQYF. The DNA read from the CDR3 is TGTGCCAGCTCACCAACATTTGAGACC. Drawing the rest from reference TRBV18 and TRBJ2-5, the complete variable domain is NAGVMQNPRHLVRRRGQEARLRCSPMKGHSHVYWYRQLPEEGLKFMVYLQKENIIDESGMPKERFSAEFPKEGPSILRIQQVVRGDSAAYFCASSPTFETQYFGPGTRLLVL.

This clone was recorded at least ten times. Read coverage stops 3 residues before the CDR3 terminus; the germline J gene supplies the remainder. The chain couples TRBV6-1 to TRBJ1-3; possible D gene TRBD1, 5 bases. The CDR3 has 16 residues. The V gene's germline CDR1 is MNHNS and CDR2 SASEGT. Trimming took off 2 bases at V and 0 bases at J, with 11 bases between the two ends. CDR3 amino acids: CASSEKGVSSGNTIYF. The covered CDR3 bases are TGTGCCAGCAGTGAAAAAGGGGTGAGCTCTGGAAACACC.

In this sample, this clone turned up a few times. The CDR3 end is not reached by the read, which stops 3 residues before it; the germline J gene fills it in. The chain is built from TRBV18 and TRBJ2-5, with 9 bases identical to TRBD2. The CDR3 sequence is 16 residues long. Unmatched junction bases numbered 4, after V lost 0 bases and J lost 2 bases. Germline V gives CDR1 KGHSH, CDR2 LQKENI. CDR3 loop: CASSPPRLAAQETQYF. Partial CDR3 DNA: TGTGCCAGCTCACCACCGCGACTAGCGGCACAAGAGACC.

At least ten counts were recorded for this clone. The CDR3 extends 3 residues past the end of the read, so its final part is completed from the germline J gene. This chain joins TRBV5-1 and TRBJ1-1; D gene ambiguous. The germline V gene encodes CDR1 SGHRS and CDR2 YFSETQ. Between the trimmed V and J ends, which lost 0 bases and 0 bases, there was a span of 6 bases. The CDR3 loop spans 14 amino acids. CDR3 in amino acids: CASSLEAVNTEAFF. CDR3 DNA, as far as it was read: TGCGCCAGCAGCTTGGAGGCGGTGAACACTGAA.

At least ten counts were recorded for this clone. The covered CDR3 bases are TGTGCCAGCACCAAAGGGGGGGGCAACTACGAG. It codes for CASTKGGGNYE. The whole CDR3 sequence is CASTKGGGNYEQYF. The chain joins TRBV28 to TRBJ2-7, with D possibly TRBD2 on 7 matching bases. The CDR3 end falls 3 residues outside the read, so it is completed with the germline J gene. This CDR3 contains 14 residues. V was trimmed by 7 bases and J by 3 bases, leaving 16 bases between them. Germline V gene lookup returns CDR1 MDHEN and CDR2 SYDVKM.

Ten or more counts support this clone. The missing CDR3 end, 3 residues past where the read stops, is filled in from the germline J gene. This chain links TRBV5-1 with TRBJ2-5, with D possibly TRBD1 on 6 matching bases. The CDR3 loop spans 14 amino acids. V was shortened by 0 bases and J by 4 bases, with 10 bases between the two germline ends. Germline V gives CDR1 SGHRS, CDR2 YFSETQ. CDR3 region: CASSLDGRGETQYF. The sequenced CDR3 bases are TGCGCCAGCAGCTTGGATGGCAGGGGAGAGACC.

This clone was recorded many times. The read is 3 residues too short to cover the CDR3 end, so that end is filled in from the germline J gene. The chain is built from TRBV20-1 and TRBJ2-5; 9 bases match TRBD1. The germline CDR1 and CDR2 sequences are DFQATT and SNEGSKA (reference sequence). The CDR3 contains 16 residues. Losses at the gene ends were 3 bases for V and 7 bases for J; bases not matched to a gene: 15. The CDR3 bases that were read are TGCAGTGCTAGTTATGACAGGGGGGAAGTTGTGGGGACC. Translated, it gives CSASYDRGEVVGT. The CDR3 reads in full as CSASYDRGEVVGTQYF.

This clone was seen repeatedly, ten times or more. Sequencing ends 3 residues short of the CDR3 end; the germline J gene provides the rest. The rearrangement uses TRBV5-5 and TRBJ2-1, with 9 bases that match TRBD2. V was pared by 2 bases and J by 4 bases, with 4 bases of the junction left unmatched. This CDR3 contains 15 residues. The germline V gene has CDR1 SGHKS and CDR2 YYEKEE (reference sequence). The sequenced part of the CDR3 DNA is TGTGCCAGCAGCTTAATAGCGGGAGATTACAATGAG. This gives the protein CASSLIAGDYNE. The full-length CDR3 reads as CASSLIAGDYNEQFF.